This T cell receptor (beta chain) was identified during a study of T cell responses to AZD1222 COVID-19 vaccine. Method: immunoSEQ multiplex PCR; TCRdb's copy keeps in-frame clones and lacks some. The table includes about 160,000 clones, 91% detected once. Points from the study as a whole: White British ancestry dominated among donors, who included more females, and clonal diversity was possibly underestimated.

Germline V gene data show CDR1 as LNHDA and CDR2 as SQIVND (reference sequence). The V and J ends lost 5 bases and 6 bases, in that order; junction bases with no gene match: 10. The CDR3 consists of 15 residues. Concerning this clone: The antigen is not known.

The source of this sequence is an adult in good health. The V and J genes are TRBV19 and TRBJ1-5; TRBD1 matches 7 bases. The starting material was peripheral blood, obtained on day 0 of AZD1222 vaccination. The CDR3 loop is CASSLDRERVQPQHF. The CDR3 DNA reads TGTGCCAGTAGTCTTGACAGGGAAAGGGTTCAGCCCCAGCATTTT.